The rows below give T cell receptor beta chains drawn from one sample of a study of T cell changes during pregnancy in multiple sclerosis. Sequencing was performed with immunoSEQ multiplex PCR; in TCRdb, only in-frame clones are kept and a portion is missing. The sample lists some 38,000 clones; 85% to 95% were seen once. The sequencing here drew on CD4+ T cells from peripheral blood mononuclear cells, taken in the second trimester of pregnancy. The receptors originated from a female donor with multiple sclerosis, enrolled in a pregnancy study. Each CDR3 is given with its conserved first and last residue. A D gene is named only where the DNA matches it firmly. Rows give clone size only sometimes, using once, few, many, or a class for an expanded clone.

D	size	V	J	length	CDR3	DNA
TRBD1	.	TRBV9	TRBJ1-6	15	CASSGGTGDNSPLHF	TGTGCCAGCAGCGGAGGGACAGGGGATAATTCACCCCTCCACTTT
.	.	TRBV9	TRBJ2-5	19	CASSEWVPGQRAGPETQYF	TGTGCCAGCAGCGAGTGGGTCCCGGGACAGAGAGCGGGCCCGGAGACCCAGTACTTC
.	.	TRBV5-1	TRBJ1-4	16	CASSLGSVSTNEKLFF	TGCGCCAGCAGCTTGGGTTCGGTCTCAACTAATGAAAAACTGTTTTTT
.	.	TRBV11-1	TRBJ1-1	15	CASSLEGQQNTEAFF	TGTGCCAGCAGCTTGGAGGGGCAGCAGAACACTGAAGCTTTCTTT
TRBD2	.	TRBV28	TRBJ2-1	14	CASSSAGGRNEQFF	TGTGCCAGCAGTTCGGCGGGAGGGCGTAATGAGCAGTTCTTC
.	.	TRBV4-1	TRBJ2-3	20	CASSQRGSGARAMSWDTQYF	TGCGCCAGCAGCCAAAGGGGGTCTGGGGCTAGGGCAATGAGTTGGGATACGCAGTATTTT
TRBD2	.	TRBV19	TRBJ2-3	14	CASRPSGRGDTQYF	TGTGCCAGTAGGCCTAGCGGGAGAGGGGATACGCAGTATTTT
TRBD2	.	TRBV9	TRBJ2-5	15	CASSVETSGAGTQYF	TGTGCCAGCAGCGTAGAGACTAGCGGCGCGGGGACCCAGTACTTC
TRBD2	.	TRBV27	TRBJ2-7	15	CASSAGTSGSYEQYF	TGTGCCAGCAGTGCCGGGACTAGCGGCTCCTACGAGCAGTACTTC
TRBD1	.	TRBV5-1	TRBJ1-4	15	CASSLTGQAYEKLFF	TGCGCCAGCAGCTTGACGGGACAGGCTTACGAAAAACTGTTTTTT
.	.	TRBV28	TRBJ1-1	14	CASRSGPRGTEAFF	TGTGCCAGCCGTTCCGGGCCGAGGGGGACTGAAGCTTTCTTT
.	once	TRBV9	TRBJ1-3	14	CASSIAGSGNTIYF	TGTGCCAGCAGCATCGCGGGCTCTGGAAACACCATATATTTT
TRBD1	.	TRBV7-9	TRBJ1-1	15	CASSSGQAQNTEAFF	TGTGCCAGCAGCTCGGGACAGGCTCAGAACACTGAAGCTTTCTTT
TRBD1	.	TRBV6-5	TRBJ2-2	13	CASQGANTGELFF	TGTGCCAGTCAGGGGGCGAACACCGGGGAGCTGTTTTTT
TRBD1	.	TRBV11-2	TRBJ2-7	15	CASSSAGTAPYEQYF	TGTGCCAGCAGCTCCGCCGGGACAGCACCCTACGAGCAGTACTTC
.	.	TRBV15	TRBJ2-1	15	CATSDWGVRANEQFF	TGTGCCACTTCAGACTGGGGGGTGAGGGCCAATGAGCAGTTCTTC
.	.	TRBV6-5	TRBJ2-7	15	CASRREWTPTYEQYF	TGTGCCAGCAGGAGAGAGTGGACTCCAACCTACGAGCAGTACTTC
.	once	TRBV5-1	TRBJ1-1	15	CASRDASWGNTEAFF	TGCGCCAGCAGGGATGCGAGCTGGGGCAACACTGAAGCTTTCTTT
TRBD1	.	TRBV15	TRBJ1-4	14	CATSSRRGLEKLFF	TGTGCCACCAGCTCCAGAAGGGGGCTTGAAAAACTGTTTTTT
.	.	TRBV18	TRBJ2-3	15	CASSPDGLSTDTQYF	TGTGCCAGCTCACCGGACGGACTAAGCACAGATACGCAGTATTTT
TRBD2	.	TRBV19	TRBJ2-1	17	CASSSPPGTRLHNEQFF	TGTGCCAGTAGTTCCCCCCCCGGGACTAGGCTTCACAATGAGCAGTTCTTC
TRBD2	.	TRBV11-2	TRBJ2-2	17	CASSDLRLAENTGELFF	TGTGCCAGCAGCGACTTACGACTAGCGGAAAACACCGGGGAGCTGTTTTTT
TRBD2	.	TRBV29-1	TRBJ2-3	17	CSVESRLAGPSTDTQYF	TGCAGCGTTGAATCCCGACTAGCGGGCCCTAGCACAGATACGCAGTATTTT
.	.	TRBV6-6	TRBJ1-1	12	CATGGPVTEAFF	TGTGCCACGGGGGGGCCGGTCACTGAAGCTTTCTTT
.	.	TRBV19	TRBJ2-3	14	CASSLFEATDTQYF	TGTGCCAGTAGCCTCTTCGAGGCCACAGATACGCAGTATTTT
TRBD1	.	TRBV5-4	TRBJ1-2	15	CASSSSDRALMSYTF	TGTGCCAGCAGCTCGTCTGACAGGGCCCTTATGAGCTACACCTTC
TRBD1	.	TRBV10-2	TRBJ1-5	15	CASSESGGAEQPQHF	TGCGCCAGCAGTGAATCAGGGGGCGCGGAACAGCCCCAGCATTTT
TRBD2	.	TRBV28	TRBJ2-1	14	CASTLAGSYNEQFF	TGTGCCAGCACTCTAGCGGGCTCCTACAATGAGCAGTTCTTC
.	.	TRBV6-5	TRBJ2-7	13	CASNPQGSYEQYF	TGTGCCAGCAATCCACAGGGCTCCTACGAGCAGTACTTC
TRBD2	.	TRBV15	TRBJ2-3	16	CATSGALAGVTDTQYF	TGTGCCACCAGCGGAGCCCTAGCGGGGGTCACAGATACGCAGTATTTT
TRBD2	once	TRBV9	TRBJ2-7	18	CASSVEEGGPHSVYEQYF	TGTGCCAGCAGCGTAGAGGAGGGAGGGCCTCATAGTGTCTACGAGCAGTACTTC
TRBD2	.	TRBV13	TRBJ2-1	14	CASRFYGRAGEQFF	TGTGCCAGCAGGTTCTACGGGAGGGCCGGTGAGCAGTTCTTC
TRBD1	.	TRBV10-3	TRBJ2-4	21	CAISESRGTGVLSTAKNIQYF	TGTGCCATCAGTGAGTCACGTGGGACAGGGGTTCTTTCGACGGCCAAAAACATTCAGTACTTC
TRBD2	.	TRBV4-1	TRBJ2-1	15	CASSRDLAGHNEQFF	TGCGCCAGCAGCCGGGATCTAGCGGGTCACAATGAGCAGTTCTTC
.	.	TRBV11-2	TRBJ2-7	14	CASSYRQSVDEQYF	TGTGCCAGCAGCTATAGACAGTCCGTCGACGAGCAGTACTTC
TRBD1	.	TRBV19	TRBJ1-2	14	CASSRQGAVYGYTF	TGTGCCAGTAGTCGACAGGGGGCGGTCTATGGCTACACCTTC
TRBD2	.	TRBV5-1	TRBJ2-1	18	CASSTRRLAGGPANEQFF	TGCGCCAGCAGCACCAGAAGGCTAGCGGGGGGGCCGGCCAATGAGCAGTTCTTC
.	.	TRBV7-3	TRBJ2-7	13	CASSLTQGYEQYF	TGTGCCAGCAGCTTGACACAGGGCTACGAGCAGTACTTC
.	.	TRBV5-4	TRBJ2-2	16	CASSRSETENTGELFF	TGTGCCAGCAGCCGGAGCGAGACAGAGAACACCGGGGAGCTGTTTTTT
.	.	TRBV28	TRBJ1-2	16	CASSLAEGTVNYGYTF	TGTGCCAGCAGTTTGGCCGAGGGAACCGTTAACTATGGCTACACCTTC
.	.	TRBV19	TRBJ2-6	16	CASSIRQGSGANVLTF	TGTGCCAGTAGTATAAGGCAGGGGTCCGGGGCCAACGTCCTGACTTTC
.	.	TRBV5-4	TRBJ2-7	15	CASSLAGYSSYEQYF	TGTGCCAGCAGCTTGGCGGGGTACAGCTCCTACGAGCAGTACTTC
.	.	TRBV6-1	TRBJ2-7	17	CASSERGGVRLGYEQYF	TGTGCCAGCAGTGAAAGGGGGGGAGTGCGGCTAGGCTACGAGCAGTACTTC
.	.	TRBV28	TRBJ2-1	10	CASSSREQFF	TGTGCCAGCAGTTCGAGAGAGCAGTTCTTC
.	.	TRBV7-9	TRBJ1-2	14	CASSSPAGARGYTF	TGTGCCAGCAGCTCCCCGGCAGGGGCTAGAGGCTACACCTTC
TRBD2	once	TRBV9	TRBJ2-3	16	CASSVGSGISTDTQYF	TGTGCCAGCAGCGTAGGTAGCGGGATTAGCACAGATACGCAGTATTTT
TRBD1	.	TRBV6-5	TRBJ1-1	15	CASSSSYRGRTEAFF	TGTGCCAGCAGCAGCAGTTACAGGGGTCGGACTGAAGCTTTCTTT
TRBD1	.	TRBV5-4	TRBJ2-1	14	CASSLRGPVNEQFF	TGTGCCAGCAGCTTGAGGGGGCCCGTGAATGAGCAGTTCTTC
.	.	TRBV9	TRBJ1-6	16	CASSPRTAGSNSPLHF	TGTGCCAGCAGCCCGCGGACAGCTGGGTCAAATTCACCCCTCCACTTT
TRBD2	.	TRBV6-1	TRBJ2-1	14	CASSVGGAGNEQFF	TGTGCCAGCAGTGTCGGGGGGGCAGGCAATGAGCAGTTCTTC
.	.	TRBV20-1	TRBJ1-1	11	CSASTDTEAFF	TGCAGTGCTAGTACGGACACTGAAGCTTTCTTT
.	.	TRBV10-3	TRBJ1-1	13	CATAGVMNTEAFF	TGTGCCACCGCGGGGGTCATGAACACTGAAGCTTTCTTT
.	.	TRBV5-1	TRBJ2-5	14	CASSLFPEGETQYF	TGCGCCAGCAGCTTGTTCCCGGAGGGAGAGACCCAGTACTTC